This T cell receptor (beta chain) derives from a study of shared clonotypes between healthy human individuals. TCRdb's copy holds only in-frame clones and misses some; the assay was immunoSEQ multiplex PCR. Found here are approximately 100,000 clones, roughly two thirds of them singletons; the top ten hold approximately 49%. Sequencing used memory CD8+ T cells sorted from blood. Subset reported: CD45RO+ cells pooled with CCR7-negative TemRA cells. The TCR originated in a man between 25 and 39 years old in good health.

The CDR3 loop reads CASSLVEDSYEQYF. The CDR3 nucleotides read TGTGCCAGCAGCTTGGTGGAGGACTCCTACGAGCAGTACTTC. The rearrangement uses TRBV5-5 and TRBJ2-7; D may be TRBD2 (5 bases). The CDR3 loop spans 14 amino acids. The V gene lost 0 bases and the J gene lost 0 bases, with 7 bases spanning the gap. CDR1 and CDR2 (germline): SGHKS, YYEKEE (reference sequence).